This paragraph reports one T cell receptor beta chain. The table lists this clone with a count of one. What this receptor recognizes is not known. No quality values exist for individual bases; no much larger clone is one base distant. This record belongs to a study of identifying expanded T cells in peripheral blood (dated by TCRdb to between 2018 and 2020). With respect to the entire study: Separate aliquots of the same genomic DNA pool were sequenced to produce technical replicates, and four replicates were compared in pairs.

During the collection period, no infections or other immune events were recorded for the healthy donors. Time-dependent variance in a beta-binomial model of T-cell clone differential abundance was calibrated using healthy-donor blood repertoires as a training cohort. The training cohort was composed of roughly ten healthy donors, 3 female and 7 male. Donor ages ranged from roughly 29 to 64 years, with an average of 43 years. Whole blood from each healthy donor was obtained from a commercial supplier and was collected at three time points 2 to 3 weeks apart. For immunosequencing, genomic DNA was extracted from unsorted whole blood. TCRbeta CDR3 regions were profiled with the immunoSEQ Assay using bias-controlled multiplex PCR amplification of genomic DNA. Under the source paper's analysis protocol: The absolute abundance of each unique TCRbeta CDR3 region was quantified after sequences were collapsed and filtered. Two models were used to test differential abundance: a binomial model (Fisher-equivalent) and a beta-binomial model that adds time-dependent variance fitted from healthy donors. Clones with fewer than 5 combined templates were excluded, and clones with Benjamini-Hochberg FDR below 0.01 were called differentially abundant. Using the form v = (b*log(k)+a)^2, the beta-binomial variance was modeled as a function of the total template count across the two samples. In its TCRdb copy, this immuneACCESS table keeps in-frame sequences only and misses some clones. Where compared with another copy, unresolved V genes explain less than half of these, and the others have no known cause. The V and J calls and clone size are taken from that table; D and trimming were inferred from the DNA. The sample has more than 75,000 clones on record, about 88% of them singletons. The biggest ten clones account for about 3.9% of the sample.

Study-wide conclusions, independent of this receptor: The authors expected biological variance in healthy repertoires might increase further over much longer intervals such as months to years. The beta-binomial model significantly reduced the number of clones called differentially abundant and the false-positive rate across all healthy-donor time intervals. Variance in clone template counts between roughly 2-week samples significantly increased with total template count across all healthy donors. Around 1.2 differentially abundant clones were flagged by the binomial model between technical replicates, whereas about 16.4 and 19 were flagged over two weeks and four weeks, respectively.

The CDR3 runs 13 residues from the cysteine to the phenylalanine. CDR3 DNA only is kept here, 39 bases in frame from base 1. From V the trimming removes 4 bases and from J it removes 8 bases, while the gene matches leave 7 bases of the junction unaccounted for. CDR1 LGHNA and CDR2 YNFKEQ are derived from the germline V gene. This receptor was taken from a person aged 18 to 70 in good health. What was sequenced was blood. The chain links TRBV4-2 with TRBJ1-1; 7 middle bases align to TRBD1. The nucleotides are TGTGCCAGCAGCCGTACAGACAGGGAAGAAGCTTTCTTT. The resulting protein is CASSRTDREEAFF.